The clone carrying this TCR beta chain was seen a few times. Its antigen remains unidentified. The J segment lost 6 bases and the V segment lost 3 bases, leaving 6 bases of the junction unmatched. The CDR3 loop spans 17 amino acids. Each CDR3 protein gets one entry after TCRdb re-called the reads with MiXCR. This table has fewer than 1,000,000 distinct CDR3 sequences, around 30% appearing once. The entry originates in a study of T cell repertoires in cytomegalovirus infection. Study details: Matching HLA type, along with CMV infection, was indicated by public TCR beta signatures. Study-level results: Within the response measured ex vivo, HLA-C-restricted CMV-specific TCR beta clonotypes were dominant.

The rearrangement joins TRBV12-3 or TRBV12-4 to TRBJ2-2; 14 bases agree with TRBD2. This clonotype was sampled from a human donor in good health (CMV status not recorded). Some clones in this sample may be carry-over from other donors' samples. This material consisted of cultured CD8+ T cells from PBMCs, taken from culture after CMV antigen stimulation. The CDR3 bases are TGTGCCAGCAGTTTCCGAGTGACTAGCGGGGGGGCCGGGGAGCTGTTTTTT. Translation: CASSFRVTSGGAGELFF.